The T cell receptor beta chain under discussion was sequenced for a study of cytomegalovirus exposure and HLA in healthy donors. PCR was performed using 60 Vbeta and 13 Jbeta primers. The method was immunoSEQ multiplex PCR; TCRdb's version includes in-frame clones alone and lacks a portion of them. The sample lists about 130,000 clones; 17% were seen once. These donors counted as nominally healthy when sampled, but unrecorded immune exposures were likely. This clone was picked up a small number of times. Its cognate antigen is unknown. V trimming: 4 bases; J trimming: 0 bases; junction bases outside the gene matches: 6. CDR1 LNHDA and CDR2 SQIVND come from the germline V gene (reference sequence). CDR3 size: 16 residues. Findings and caveats of the study: When presence/absence was analysed, sequencing depth was taken to be roughly uniform across donors. In an earlier analysis, most TCR beta V segments were productive about 87% or about 30% of the time. Among donors in an Asian-associated ancestry cluster, a later analysis reportedly found fewer N-insertions than the roughly 610-donor mean.

Material for sequencing was PBMCs. The chain joins TRBV19 to TRBJ1-5; 7 positions agree with TRBD1. This clonotype originated in a female donor in good health and CMV-seropositive. The CDR3 protein is CASSTLGQSSNQPQHF. The DNA for the CDR3 is TGTGCCAGTAGTACCTTGGGACAGAGTAGCAATCAGCCCCAGCATTTT.